The following is a T cell receptor beta chain sequence with its context. Its antigen is not identified. Because the CDR3's place on the DNA is in doubt, the DNA is left out and the CDR3 is given as listed by TCRdb. The entry originates in a study of cytomegalovirus exposure and HLA in healthy donors. In the PCR, 60 Vbeta and 13 Jbeta primers were used. Profiling relied on immunoSEQ multiplex PCR, and the TCRdb table lists in-frame clones only, not all of them. The sample includes some 130,000 clones, about 66% of them seen just once. Whole-study results and caveats: Reports state that TCR beta sequences accurately predicted most subjects' HLA-A and HLA-B alleles. Using a false discovery rate of 0.05, a later analysis showed that 15,000 to 20,000 TCR beta sequences were associated with HLA alleles. The authors excluded some V segments, including TRBV6-2 and TRBV6-3, as indistinguishable.

Both ends counted, the CDR3 spans 20 residues. Germline CDR1 and CDR2: MDHEN and SYDVKM. The sample was PBMCs. The gene calls are TRBV28 and TRBJ2-1; the table calls TRBD2, which could not be checked here. The TCR originated in a human donor in good health. This chain's CDR3 is CASSFLAGGYGLAGTNEQFF.